This T cell receptor beta chain was captured by sequencing in a study of blood T cells in healthy people across ages. General observations from the study: Long-lived donors exceeded aged donors in naive CD4+ cells and diversity. Unknown donor CMV status possibly confounded expanded clonotype changes.

V lost 10 bases and J lost 6, with 22 bases in between. CDR3 length: 14 amino acids. Per germline, CDR1 SEHNR and CDR2 FQNEAQ (reference sequence). Russia was home to the donors, healthy Caucasian individuals aged roughly 6 to 95. Primers used in a second PCR of about 6 to 12 cycles were a sample-barcoded 5' primer and a J-beta primer mix. Every molecule of cDNA carried a tag from a template-switch adaptor with 12 random nucleotides. Each CDR3 protein gets one entry after TCRdb re-called the 5' RACE reads with MiXCR. The sample lists about 1 million distinct CDR3 sequences, around 25% occurring once. For this clonotype: Its antigen remains unidentified.

The sample was also reused in another study, on T cells of mothers and their children.

Sequencing used blood. The genes are TRBV7-9 and TRBJ2-7, with D maybe TRBD1 (6 bases). The receptor's source is a girl aged 2-10 years in good health. The CDR3: CATAALTGLTEQYF. The DNA for the CDR3 is TGTGCCACCGCTGCCCTCACAGGGCTCACCGAGCAGTACTTC.